Shown below are 12 T cell receptor beta chains from a single sample sequenced in a study of cytomegalovirus exposure and HLA in healthy donors. 60 Vbeta and 13 Jbeta primers were used in PCR. Clones were sequenced by immunoSEQ multiplex PCR, and TCRdb holds only the in-frame ones, with some missing. The sample contains about 190,000 clones, around three quarters of which appear only once. The sequenced material came from PBMCs. Receptor source: a woman under 30 in good health and CMV-seronegative.

This chain links TRBV7-6 with TRBJ2-1; no reliable D call. The germline V gene encodes CDR1 SGHVS and CDR2 FNYEAQ. With 4 bases removed from V and 0 bases from J, the gap between germline ends came to 7 bases. This CDR3 is 14 amino acids long. The CDR3 bases are TGTGCCAGCAGCTATGGAGACTCCTACAATGAGCAGTTCTTC. As protein: CASSYGDSYNEQFF.

This sequence joins TRBV5-1 and TRBJ2-5; 7 bases match TRBD1. The V segment lost 4 bases and the J segment 5 bases; nucleotides outside the gene matches: 2. The germline V gene encodes CDR1 SGHRS and CDR2 YFSETQ. The CDR3 has 12 residues. In DNA, the CDR3 is TGCGCCAGCAGCACACAGGGGGAGACCCAGTACTTC. The encoded protein is CASSTQGETQYF.

The gene calls are TRBV6-1 and TRBJ1-1, with 10 bases identical to TRBD1. Germline CDR1 is MNHNS and CDR2 is SASEGT. The V and J ends lost 3 bases and 3 bases, in that order; junction bases with no gene match: 10. This CDR3 has 17 residues. The CDR3 coding sequence is TGTGCCAGCAGTGAGGTGACAGGGGGCGCGTCGGACACTGAAGCTTTCTTT. It is translated as CASSEVTGGASDTEAFF.

The chain recombines TRBV28 with TRBJ2-7, with 7 nucleotides matching TRBD1. The CDR3 spans 15 residues. V gave up 2 bases and J gave up 1 base; unmatched junction bases: 5. Germline CDR1 reads MDHEN; CDR2 reads SYDVKM. DNA for the CDR3: TGTGCCAGCAGTTTAAGTGACAGGGATTCCTACGAGCAGTACTTC. Its translation is CASSLSDRDSYEQYF.

The chain employs TRBV14 and TRBJ2-7; 8 bases agree with TRBD1. V lost 3 bases to trimming and J lost 0 bases; unmatched junction nucleotides: 4. The CDR3 loop spans 15 amino acids. Germline lookup yields CDR1 SGHDN and CDR2 FVKESK. CDR3 in amino acids: CASSHRTGSSYEQYF. The CDR3 region has the DNA TGTGCCAGCAGCCACAGGACAGGGAGCTCCTACGAGCAGTACTTC.

This sequence joins TRBV4-3 and TRBJ2-1, with 9 nucleotides matching TRBD2. The CDR3 contains 17 residues. The V gene's germline CDR1 is LGHNA and CDR2 YSLEER. Losses at the gene ends were 2 bases for V and 6 bases for J; bases not matched to a gene: 11. CDR3 sequence reads: CASSQSTGLAGPNEQFF. The CDR3 DNA reads as TGCGCCAGCAGCCAATCCACGGGGCTAGCGGGACCCAATGAGCAGTTCTTC.

This chain joins TRBV11-2 and TRBJ1-3, with 10 bases matching TRBD1. The trim removed 4 bases at V and 0 bases at J, leaving 6 bases unmatched. Per the germline V gene, CDR1 is SGHAT and CDR2 is FQNNGV. This CDR3 contains 17 residues. CDR3 region: CASSSSTGGISGNTIYF. In nucleotides, the CDR3 is TGTGCCAGCAGCTCATCGACAGGGGGCATCTCTGGAAACACCATATATTTT.

This clone was found once. The chain joins TRBV27 to TRBJ2-1; no reliable D call. V dropped 2 bases and J dropped 7 bases, with 15 bases sitting between them. This CDR3 region has 15 residues. Germline V gives CDR1 MNHEY, CDR2 SMNVEV (reference sequence). CDR3 region: CASSLPGVRQNEQFF. Written as DNA, the CDR3 is TGTGCCAGCAGTTTACCTGGCGTACGACAAAATGAGCAGTTCTTC.

Remarks on this clone: Since a much larger clone is just one base distant, this may be a read error. The chain links TRBV5-1 to TRBJ2-1; 7 nucleotides align to TRBD1. Germline loops: CDR1 SGHRS, CDR2 YFSETQ. This CDR3 spans 16 amino acids. The CDR3 is CASSLRQGSRDNGQFF. Written as DNA, the CDR3 is TGCGCCAGCAGCTTAAGACAGGGATCGAGGGACAATGGGCAGTTCTTC.

This clone has more than one count but fewer than ten. V is TRBV7-3 and J is TRBJ1-1; no definite D call. The V and J ends lost 2 bases and 5 bases respectively, with 12 bases between them. From germline, CDR1 is SGHTA and CDR2 FQGTGA. The length of the CDR3 is 14 residues. The CDR3 reads CASSLLPGVTEAFF. Written as DNA, the CDR3 is TGTGCCAGCAGCTTACTCCCGGGTGTTACTGAAGCTTTCTTT.

J is TRBJ1-5 and V is TRBV15; the D is unclear. The CDR3 has 15 amino acids. V gave up 1 base and J gave up 11 bases, with 18 bases separating them. CDR1 and CDR2 (germline): LNHNV, YYDKDF (reference sequence). CDR3 DNA sequence: TGTGCCACCAGCAGAGTAATCGGAAACGGAGAGGCCCAGCATTTT. This sequence encodes CATSRVIGNGEAQHF.

Points on this clone: An end of the junction differs from the germline gene, which may be a read error. This rearrangement joins TRBV27 to TRBJ2-3; 7 nucleotides line up with TRBD2. Per germline, CDR1 MNHEY and CDR2 SMNVEV (reference sequence). The length of the CDR3 is 14 residues. CDR3 amino acids: CASGLGGSIDTQYF. Written as DNA, the CDR3 is TGTGCCAGCGGGTTGGGCGGGAGCATAGATACGCAGTATTTT.